This T cell receptor beta chain came from a study of blood T cell repertoires in COVID-19. Study-level background: The United States, Italy and Spain were the sources of the acute and convalescent COVID-19 samples.

Germline V gene sequence: CDR1 MNHEY, CDR2 SVGEGT. The V segment lost 5 bases and the J segment 4 bases; nucleotides outside the gene matches: 11. The CDR3 extends over 17 amino acids. Authors' data handling: For nucleated cells, counts were estimated from reference gene primer amplification. Libraries were prepared by immunoSEQ multiplex PCR; TCRdb keeps only in-frame clonotypes and omits some of them. V and J calls and clone size follow that table, whereas D and trimming were derived from the DNA. Among 20,000 to 25,000 clones listed, under 90% were seen once. Sequenced material: peripheral blood. The rearrangement joins TRBV6-2 or TRBV6-3 to TRBJ2-7; 13 nucleotides match TRBD2. The receptor comes from a woman in her 70s with active COVID-19. The CDR3: CASSPTAGLAGVYEQYF. CDR3 nucleotides: TGTGCCAGCAGTCCCACCGCCGGACTAGCGGGGGTGTACGAGCAGTACTTC.